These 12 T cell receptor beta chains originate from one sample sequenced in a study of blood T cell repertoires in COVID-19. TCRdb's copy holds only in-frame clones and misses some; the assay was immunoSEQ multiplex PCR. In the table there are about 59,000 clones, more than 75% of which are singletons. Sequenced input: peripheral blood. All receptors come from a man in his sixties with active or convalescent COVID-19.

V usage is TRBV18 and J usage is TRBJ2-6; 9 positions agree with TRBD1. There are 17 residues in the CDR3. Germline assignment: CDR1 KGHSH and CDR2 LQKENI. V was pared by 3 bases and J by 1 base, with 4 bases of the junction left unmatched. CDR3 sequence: CASSPRDRASGANVLTF. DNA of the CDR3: TGTGCCAGCTCACCCCGGGACAGGGCTTCTGGGGCCAACGTCCTGACTTTC.

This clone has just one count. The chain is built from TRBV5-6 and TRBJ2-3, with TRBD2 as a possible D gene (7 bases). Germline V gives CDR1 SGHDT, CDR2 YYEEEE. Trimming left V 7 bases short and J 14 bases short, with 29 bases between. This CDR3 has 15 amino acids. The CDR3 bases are TGTGCCAGCCGCAACCTGAGGGGGGGGGCTCTCAGATGGTATTTT. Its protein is CASRNLRGGALRWYF.

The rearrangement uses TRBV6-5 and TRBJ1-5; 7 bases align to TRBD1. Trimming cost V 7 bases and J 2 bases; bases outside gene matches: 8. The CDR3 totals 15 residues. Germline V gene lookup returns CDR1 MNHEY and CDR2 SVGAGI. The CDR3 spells CASNPRQGGNQPQHF. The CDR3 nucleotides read TGTGCCAGCAACCCCAGACAGGGCGGCAATCAGCCCCAGCATTTT.

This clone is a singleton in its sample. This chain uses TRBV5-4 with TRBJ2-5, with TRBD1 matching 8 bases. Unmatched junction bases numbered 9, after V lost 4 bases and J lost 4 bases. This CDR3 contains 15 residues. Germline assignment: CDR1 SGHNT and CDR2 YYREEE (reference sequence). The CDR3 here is CASSDGQGARETQYF. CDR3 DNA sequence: TGTGCCAGCAGCGATGGACAGGGCGCACGAGAGACCCAGTACTTC.

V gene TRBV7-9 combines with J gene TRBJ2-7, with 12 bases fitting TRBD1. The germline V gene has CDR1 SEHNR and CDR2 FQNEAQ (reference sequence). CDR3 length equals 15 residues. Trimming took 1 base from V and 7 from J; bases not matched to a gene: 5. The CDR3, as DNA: TGTGCCAGCAGCTTAGGGGGACAGGGGGCGAGAGAGCAGTACTTC. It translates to CASSLGGQGAREQYF.

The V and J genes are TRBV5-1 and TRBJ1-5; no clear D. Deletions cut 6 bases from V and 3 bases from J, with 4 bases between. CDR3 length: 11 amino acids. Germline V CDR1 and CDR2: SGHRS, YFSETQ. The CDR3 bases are TGCGCCAGCAACTCCAATCAGCCCCAGCATTTT. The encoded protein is CASNSNQPQHF.

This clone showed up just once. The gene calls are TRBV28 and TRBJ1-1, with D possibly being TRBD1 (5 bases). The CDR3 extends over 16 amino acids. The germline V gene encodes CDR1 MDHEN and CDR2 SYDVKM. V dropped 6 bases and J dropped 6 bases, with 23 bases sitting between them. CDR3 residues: CASSSIRSQGSPEAFF. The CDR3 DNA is TGTGCCAGCAGCTCAATCAGGTCGCAGGGTTCCCCTGAAGCTTTCTTT.

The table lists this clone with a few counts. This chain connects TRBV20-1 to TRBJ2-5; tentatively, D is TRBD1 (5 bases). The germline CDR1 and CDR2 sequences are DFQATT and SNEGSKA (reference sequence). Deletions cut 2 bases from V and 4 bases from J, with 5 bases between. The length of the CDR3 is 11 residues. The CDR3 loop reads CSARQGETQYF. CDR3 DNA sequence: TGCAGTGCTAGACAGGGAGAGACCCAGTACTTC.

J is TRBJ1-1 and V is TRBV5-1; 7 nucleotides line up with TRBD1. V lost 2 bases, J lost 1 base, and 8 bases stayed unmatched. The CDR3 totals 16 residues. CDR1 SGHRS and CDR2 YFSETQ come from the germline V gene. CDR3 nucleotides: TGCGCCAGCAGCTTCATGCGCGGGACAGAGAACACTGAAGCTTTCTTT. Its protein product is CASSFMRGTENTEAFF.

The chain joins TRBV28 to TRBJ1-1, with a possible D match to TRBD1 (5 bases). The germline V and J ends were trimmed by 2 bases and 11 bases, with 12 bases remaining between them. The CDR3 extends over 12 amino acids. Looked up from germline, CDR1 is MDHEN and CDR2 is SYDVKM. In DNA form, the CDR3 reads TGTGCCAGCAGTTTACCGGGGGTGAATGCTTTCTTT. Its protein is CASSLPGVNAFF.

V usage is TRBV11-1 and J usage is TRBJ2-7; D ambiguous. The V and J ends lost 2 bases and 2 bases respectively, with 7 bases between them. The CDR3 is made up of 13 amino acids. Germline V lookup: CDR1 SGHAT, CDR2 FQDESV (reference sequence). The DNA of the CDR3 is TGTGCCAGCAGCTTACCAGCGCCCTACGAGCAGTACTTC. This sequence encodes CASSLPAPYEQYF. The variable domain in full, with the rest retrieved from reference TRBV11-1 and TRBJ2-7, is EAEVAQSPRYKITEKSQAVAFWCDPISGHATLYWYRQILGQGPELLVQFQDESVVDDSQLPKDRFSAERLKGVDSTLKIQPAELGDSAMYLCASSLPAPYEQYFGPGTRLTVT.

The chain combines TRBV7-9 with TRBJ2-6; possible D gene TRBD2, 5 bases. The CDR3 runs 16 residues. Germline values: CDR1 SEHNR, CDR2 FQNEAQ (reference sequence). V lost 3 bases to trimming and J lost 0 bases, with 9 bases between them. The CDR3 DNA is TGTGCCAGCAGCTTTCGGGGAGTCTCTGGGGCCAACGTCCTGACTTTC. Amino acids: CASSFRGVSGANVLTF.